This T cell receptor (beta chain) was retrieved from a study of blood T cells in healthy people across ages. Peripheral blood samples of around 9.8 milliliters were drawn from each donor. The authors extracted at least 6 micrograms of total RNA per sample. With a J-beta primer mix and a sample-barcoded 5' primer, a second PCR ran about 7 to 12 cycles. TCRdb re-called the 5' RACE reads with MiXCR, one entry per CDR3 protein. The sample contains around 1,500,000 distinct CDR3 sequences, about 43% of which appear only once. The CDR3 spans 16 residues. The germline V gene has CDR1 MGHDK and CDR2 SYGVNS. Trimming shortened V by 6 bases and J by 1 base, and 16 bases separated the two germline ends. This clonotype has only a few counts.

The sample consisted of blood. The chain joins TRBV25-1 to TRBJ2-1; tentatively, D is TRBD1 or TRBD2 (6 bases each). This TCR came from a woman younger than 30 in good health. The CDR3 sequence is CASRTRGGTSYNEQFF. The CDR3 coding sequence is TGTGCCAGCAGGACACGAGGCGGGACATCCTACAATGAGCAGTTCTTC.